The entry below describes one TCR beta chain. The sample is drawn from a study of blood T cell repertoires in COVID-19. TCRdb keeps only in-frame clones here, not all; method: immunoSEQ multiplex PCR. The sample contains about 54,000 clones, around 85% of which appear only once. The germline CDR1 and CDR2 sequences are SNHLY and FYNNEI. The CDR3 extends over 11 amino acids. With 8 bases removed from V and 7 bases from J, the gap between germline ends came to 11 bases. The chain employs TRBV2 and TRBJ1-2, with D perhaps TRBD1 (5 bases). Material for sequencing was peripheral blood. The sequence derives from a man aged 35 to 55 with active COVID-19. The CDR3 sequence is CASARDSGYTF. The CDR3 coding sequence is TGTGCCAGCGCGAGGGACTCTGGCTACACCTTC.